This T cell receptor beta chain emerged from a study of cytomegalovirus exposure and HLA in healthy donors (dated by TCRdb to 2016 to 2017). In the study overall: An earlier analysis of approximately 600 of the donors reported roughly 300 Gb of sequence data and around 110 million unique TCR beta sequences from about 200 million T cells. Because of strong linkage in the cohort, roughly five DR-DQ haplotypes were treated as single units for association and clustering. The study aimed to test whether signatures of past pathogen exposure could be identified by cataloging public T cell receptors. Donor age, sex, ethnicity and CMV serostatus were compiled together with the repertoire data. The genetic ancestry cluster associated with self-reported Caucasian donors included around four fifths of the 398 genotyped donors. Every repertoire in the discovery cohort had been generated on one and the same sequencing platform. In the later analysis, no new phenotypic data were used to find candidate immune exposures; instead, reliance was placed on TCR beta sequences and their occurrence across donors. Using immunosequencing, the study profiled T cell repertoires from roughly 650 subjects and related those repertoires to cytomegalovirus serostatus. Besides the first cohort of roughly 700 subjects, a separate validation cohort made up of 120 different subjects was used. HLA typing covered class I and class II loci at four-digit resolution. Genome-wide SNP genotypes for about 65% of the 666 donors were used in a later genetic analysis, which treated that subset as a discovery cohort. A later analysis re-examined previously published TCR beta repertoires from just over 650 donors and added high-resolution HLA genotyping to investigate patterns of TCR occurrence. Among about 410 genotyped donors of the cohort, an average of roughly 230,000 unique TCR beta nucleotide sequences was sequenced per donor, of which about 18% were non-productive. Typing coverage differed by locus: A, B, C, DRB1 and DQB1 were typed in roughly 629-640 donors, DQA1 in 522, DPA1 in roughly 590, and DPB1 in about 450. Roughly 300 gigabases of sequencing data and around 85 million unique TCR sequences made up an early release that covered 640 HLA-typed donors. To predict cytomegalovirus infection status, the study brought together high-throughput TCR immunosequencing, statistical association of individual TCRs with disease status, and machine learning. To decide whether each TCR beta V gene segment behaved as functional or pseudogenic, an earlier analysis of some 600 of the donors relied on high-throughput TCR beta sequencing. Results the study describes overall, beyond this receptor: In a later analysis, HLA-associated TCR beta chains showed more clonal expansion and lower generation probabilities than non-associated chains that were equally common. In vitro tests confirmed that a few of the cytomegalovirus-associated TCR beta chains recognize cytomegalovirus antigens. CMV serostatus was the only immune exposure information available for the cohort. A further reported finding was that TCR beta sequences accurately predicted the HLA-A and HLA-B alleles for most subjects in the first cohort. According to the authors, the approach could potentially be generalized to other disease states and immunological phenotypes. An earlier analysis of around 500 of the donors showed that most TCR beta V segments appeared in productive rearrangements either about 87% or about 30% of the time, which broadly matched IMGT annotations. In this cohort, only TCR beta chains were sequenced, and detectable features were limited by the absence of alpha or paired-chain data. A later analysis associated 16,951 TCR beta sequences with specific HLA alleles at a false discovery rate of 0.05. The study gave a list of about 150 TCR beta chains associated with cytomegalovirus. Roughly uniform sequencing depth across donors was assumed in presence/absence analyses, although this assumption may not hold. The earlier analysis of about 600 of the donors excluded around 17 rarely observed V segments, including chromosome 9 orphons, because counts were too low. Cytomegalovirus status was reported to be diagnosed by the classifier with high specificity and sensitivity in both the original and validation cohorts. When HLA alleles, especially DR and DQ, strongly co-occurred, TCR associations were difficult to assign to individual alleles. In a later genetic analysis, fewer N-insertions in productive TCRs were reported among donors in an Asian-associated ancestry cluster than the roughly 700-donor mean. Correlated functional status among segregating V segments might reflect linkage disequilibrium, but an unknown experimental factor could not be ruled out. In a later analysis, most CMV-associated TCR beta chains were found to appear HLA-restricted, with HLA associations seemingly driven largely by CMV exposure. Across donors, most TCR sequences were observed very rarely, whereas some public TCRs were present in many individuals. The sequencing pipeline was judged likely to have produced a cluster of highly shared sequence variants as a technical artifact. Because HLA typing was missing for some donors at each locus, association tests included only the typed subset. In a later analysis, several top co-occurrence clusters were reported to appear linked to parvovirus B19, influenza, CMV and Epstein-Barr virus. In a later analysis, TCR association rates were found to vary across HLA loci, with the most associated TCRs seen for DRB1 alleles and the fewest for HLA-C alleles. An association between a missense DCLRE1C variant and V-gene and J-gene trimming of TCR beta chains was found in a later genetic analysis and replicated in an independent cohort.

The library was obtained by the immunoSEQ multiplex PCR assay. For the multiplex PCR, a mixture combining 60 forward primers for TCR Vbeta segments and 13 reverse primers for TCR Jbeta segments was used. Amplification of the CDR3 region of rearranged TCR beta genes was performed with a multiplex PCR assay on genomic DNA. The Illumina HiSeq System was used to sequence the amplified TCR beta libraries as 87-base-pair reads. As for the authors' bioinformatics: In a later analysis, around 80 million unique TCR beta chains were counted across the 666 repertoires, and roughly 11 million of these chains were shared by at least two donors. To remove PCR and sequencing errors, raw reads were error-corrected and collapsed into unique sequences using a nearest-neighbor algorithm that merged closely related sequences. Alignment of CDR3 sequences to IMGT reference sequences was used to assign V, D and J gene segments. Each retained sequence needed at least a six-nucleotide match to both a V gene segment and a J gene segment. A rearrangement counted as productive if the CDR3 had no stop codons and remained in frame with V and J, and every other rearrangement counted as non-productive. Following IMGT convention, CDR3 was defined as the stretch from the second conserved V-encoded cysteine to the conserved J-encoded phenylalanine. The earlier analysis of 587 of the donors excluded sequences that lacked an unambiguous match to a single V gene segment. In an earlier analysis of about 590 of the donors, a V segment was called functional when productive rearrangements were above 56.7%, and segregating when the standard deviation between donors exceeded 5%. A statistical classification framework was built for diagnosing cytomegalovirus status from the catalog of TCR beta chain sequences. A later analysis assigned V and J genes by comparing TCR nucleotide sequences with IMGT/GENE-DB human TR gene sequences. The TCRdist pipeline was used in a later analysis to assign CDR3 sequences and most-parsimonious VDJ recombination scenarios. In a later analysis, each TCR beta chain was defined by its CDR3 amino acid sequence together with its V-gene family, and reads lacking a unique V-gene family were excluded. To address suspected cross-contamination and a sequencing artifact, a later analysis removed some 620 highly shared, low-generation-probability nucleotide sequences. In a later analysis, a clonal expansion index was calculated for each public chain from normalized within-repertoire ranks of inferred template counts. In a later analysis, generation probabilities were computed using a VDJ recombination model fitted to out-of-frame rearrangements, and the results were checked against IGoR. In a later analysis, hypergeometric tests were used to score TCR-TCR, TCR-HLA and TCR-CMV co-occurrence, with a repertoire-size bias correction applied to TCR pairs. In a later analysis, false discovery rates were estimated by permuting HLA or CMV assignments 20 times. In a later analysis, co-occurring TCRs were grouped using DBSCAN, with TCRdist sequence similarity added in when clustering inside HLA-allele-positive subsets. For co-occurrence clustering, repertoires with fewer than 30,000 or more than 120,000 public chains were excluded, along with five or six repertoires with anomalous nucleotide sharing. This is the immuneACCESS table as TCRdb keeps it, with only in-frame sequences that have V and J called. A part of the clones is gone; compared with another copy, unresolved V genes explain less than half, and the rest is unexplained. D and trimming come from the DNA, and the V and J calls and clone size come from that table. This sample gives around 250,000 clones in total; nearly 95% of them show up just once. The ten largest make up 1.5% to 2% of the sample.

In total, 500 to 700 healthy bone marrow donors made up the cohort. At the time of sampling, every cohort member was nominally healthy, though immune exposures that went unrecorded were likely present. The donor tested CMV seronegative, placing the donor among the 350 to 400 seronegative members of the cohort. A peripheral blood sample was provided by each donor, and peripheral blood mononuclear cells were used for TCR beta sequencing. Genomic DNA extraction from the blood cell samples was performed with the Qiagen DNeasy Blood Extraction Kit. For this clone: What antigen it recognizes has not been identified. The input lacks base qualities; no much larger clone sits a single base away.

This sequence originates from a girl aged 2-9 years in good health and CMV-seronegative. The source material was PBMCs.

Here is the DNA: TGTGCCAGCAGCAGAAATATCGGCGTCGGGAGCAACTACGAGCAGTACTTC. Its product reads: CASSRNIGVGSNYEQYF. This chain is built from TRBV7-8 and TRBJ2-7; the D segment could be TRBD2, given 6 matching bases. Deletion took 5 bases off V and 3 bases off J, with a span of 23 bases between the germline ends. Taken from cysteine to phenylalanine, the CDR3 has 17 residues. Of the read, only the CDR3 DNA is kept; its 51 bases are in frame from base 1. Reading the germline V gene gives CDR1 SGHVS and CDR2 FQNEAQ.